The 10 T cell receptor beta chains listed next were all sequenced from one sample in a study of human T cells and chemical hapten exposure. A single record per CDR3 protein comes from TCRdb applying MiXCR to the RACE reads. This sample has about 380,000 distinct CDR3 sequences, with about 5.1% found just once. As for time point: pre-sensitization, week 0. Treatment specified: therapeutic diphenylcyclopropenone sensitization with weekly scalp DPC. This material consisted of whole blood, taken in connection with sensitization to the hapten diphenylcyclopropenone (DPC). The receptors stem from a woman between 50 and 59 years old with alopecia areata. Some clones in this sample may be carry-over from other donors' samples.

V and J are TRBV7-8 and TRBJ2-3; D might be TRBD2 (6 bases). Germline V CDR1 and CDR2: SGHVS, FQNEAQ. The CDR3 extends over 15 amino acids. The V end lost 0 bases, the J end lost 9 bases, and 16 bases lay between the germline ends. DNA of the CDR3: TGTGCCAGCAGCTTAGCGCCCGGGACTCCCCCAACGCAGTATTTT. This translates into CASSLAPGTPPTQYF.

This clonotype was seen repeatedly, ten times or more. This sequence joins TRBV9 and TRBJ2-7, with TRBD2 matching 12 bases. Germline lookup yields CDR1 SGDLS and CDR2 YYNGEE. The CDR3 spans 14 residues. The junction had 4 bases not matched to a gene; V was cut back by 6 bases and J by 3 bases. In DNA, the CDR3 is TGTGCCAGCACCCGGGGACTAGCGGGCTACGAGCAGTACTTC. Protein: CASTRGLAGYEQYF.

This clonotype was seen at least ten times. This sequence joins TRBV7-9 and TRBJ1-5; D unclear. Trimming left V 1 base short and J 9 bases short, with 7 bases between. Germline V gene lookup returns CDR1 SEHNR and CDR2 FQNEAQ (reference sequence). The length of the CDR3 is 12 residues. CDR3 bases: TGTGCCAGCAGCTTAGAGGGTAGGCCCCAGCATTTT. Translated: CASSLEGRPQHF.

This clonotype has a count of ten or more. The CDR3 here is CASLGTVSYEQYF. CDR3 in DNA: TGTGCCAGCCTCGGGACAGTTTCCTACGAGCAGTACTTC. The V gene is TRBV28, the J gene TRBJ2-7; 7 nucleotides match TRBD1. With 8 bases clipped from V and 1 base from J, the junction kept 5 bases outside the gene matches. This CDR3 has 13 residues. CDR1 MDHEN and CDR2 SYDVKM come from the germline V gene.

The J gene is TRBJ2-7, the V gene TRBV2; TRBD1 matches 8 bases. Per germline, CDR1 SNHLY and CDR2 FYNNEI. Trimming took 6 bases from V and 4 from J; bases not matched to a gene: 8. The CDR3 length is 14 residues. Here the CDR3 DNA reads TGTGCCAGCAGCAACAGGGGGAGACCATACGAGCAGTACTTC. Encoded protein: CASSNRGRPYEQYF.

This clonotype has just a few counts. The rearrangement links TRBV6-6 to TRBJ1-1; D is unresolved. The ends were cut back, 2 bases at V and 3 bases at J, with 19 bases in the middle. This CDR3 has 17 residues. The germline gives CDR1 MNHNY, CDR2 SVGAGI (reference sequence). This CDR3 is CASSYRPGGGKDTEAFF. DNA for the CDR3: TGTGCCAGCAGTTACAGGCCCGGTGGTGGGAAGGACACTGAAGCTTTCTTT.

The J gene is TRBJ1-5, the V gene TRBV7-8, with a tentative D call TRBD1 (6 bases). The CDR3 is 14 residues long. CDR1 SGHVS and CDR2 FQNEAQ come from the germline V gene. Trimming took off 6 bases at V and 7 bases at J, with 16 bases between the two ends. The CDR3 spells CASSLWGPEQPQHF. The CDR3 DNA follows: TGTGCCAGCAGTCTTTGGGGGCCAGAACAGCCCCAGCATTTT.

The gene calls are TRBV28 and TRBJ2-3, with 7 bases that match TRBD2. The CDR3 runs 16 residues. With 3 bases clipped from V and 3 bases from J, the junction kept 9 bases outside the gene matches. The germline V gene encodes CDR1 MDHEN and CDR2 SYDVKM. Here the CDR3 DNA reads TGTGCCAGCAGTTTTCTGGGGGAGGGAGGTACAGATACGCAGTATTTT. Residues: CASSFLGEGGTDTQYF.

The sample holds many counts of this clonotype. The V call is TRBV7-2, the J call TRBJ2-1; tentatively, D is TRBD2 (6 bases). The CDR3 runs 11 residues. CDR1 is SGHTA, CDR2 FQGNSA, per germline. Trimming pared 3 bases from V and 12 bases from J, leaving 9 bases between. The DNA for the CDR3 is TGTGCCAGCAGCTTTGCGGGACGGCAGTTCTTC. Amino acid sequence: CASSFAGRQFF.

This clonotype turned up a few times. The V and J genes are TRBV5-6 and TRBJ2-1; 9 nucleotides line up with TRBD2. The germline V gene encodes CDR1 SGHDT and CDR2 YYEEEE. V dropped 6 bases and J dropped 9; count of bases not matched to a gene: 13. This CDR3 has 15 residues. This CDR3 is CASTPRLAGLGEQFF. CDR3 nucleotide sequence: TGTGCCAGCACTCCGCGGCTAGCGGGGTTGGGTGAGCAGTTCTTC.